Listed below are T cell receptor beta chains from one sample, sequenced in a study of T cells expressing NK-cell markers. Using the 5' RACE reads, TCRdb records one entry per CDR3 protein without DNA. The repertoire table contains 250,000 or so distinct CDR3 sequences. Sample: blood T cells: a sorted CD56 or NKG2C T cell subset, CD4+ or CD8+ T cells, or bulk PBMC T cells (not recorded which). The receptor source for this set is a woman aged 18-70 years in good health. Both conserved end residues are part of each CDR3. Each record gives: V gene, J gene, CDR3 protein.

V: TRBV24-1; J: TRBJ2-3; CDR3: CATSDLGTGSTDTQYF
V: TRBV7-9; J: TRBJ2-3; CDR3: CASHLAGHTDTQYF
V: TRBV20-1; J: TRBJ2-7; CDR3: CSALANVEQYF
V: TRBV5-1; J: TRBJ2-2; CDR3: CASSTLAATGYTGELFF
V: TRBV20-1; J: TRBJ1-1; CDR3: CSARGSGKETEAFF
V: TRBV20-1; J: TRBJ2-1; CDR3: CSATRTYSSYNEQFF
V: TRBV20-1; J: TRBJ1-2; CDR3: CSAAIPGQGADGYTF
V: TRBV20-1; J: TRBJ1-1; CDR3: CSAVGHGGLTEAFF
V: TRBV18; J: TRBJ2-3; CDR3: CASSPLRETDTQYF
V: TRBV20-1; J: TRBJ2-5; CDR3: CSAGDIVQETQYF
V: TRBV4-1; J: TRBJ1-2; CDR3: CASSQAPANYGYTF
V: TRBV15; J: TRBJ2-7; CDR3: CATSRGSVSSYEQYF
V: TRBV12-3/TRBV12-4; J: TRBJ1-5; CDR3: CASSRTDRAINQPQHF
V: TRBV7-9; J: TRBJ1-5; CDR3: CASSIGSGVSNQPQHF
V: TRBV5-5; J: TRBJ1-1; CDR3: CASSSYSRRIEAFF
V: TRBV5-1; J: TRBJ1-1; CDR3: CASSVGQGGSTEAFF
V: TRBV12-3/TRBV12-4; J: TRBJ2-7; CDR3: CASSLAFVGYEQYF
V: TRBV30; J: TRBJ2-2; CDR3: CAWSVGMNTGELFF
V: TRBV10-2; J: TRBJ1-5; CDR3: CASSDFTYSNQPQHF
V: TRBV7-2; J: TRBJ2-5; CDR3: CASSLARGFQETQYF
V: TRBV29-1; J: TRBJ2-5; CDR3: CSVANGLIGGLGETQYF
V: TRBV20-1; J: TRBJ1-5; CDR3: CSARDQGGFSNQPQHF
V: TRBV7-8; J: TRBJ1-1; CDR3: CASSLVFLNTEAFF
V: TRBV6-6; J: TRBJ1-6; CDR3: CASRYRDTLHF
V: TRBV29-1; J: TRBJ1-5; CDR3: CSAGQGTGQPQHF
V: TRBV11-2; J: TRBJ2-5; CDR3: CASSLVDQQETQYF
V: TRBV11-2; J: TRBJ2-3; CDR3: CASSLLLSGTDTQYF
V: TRBV12-3/TRBV12-4; J: TRBJ2-1; CDR3: CASSFGRATDNEQFF
V: TRBV30; J: TRBJ1-5; CDR3: CAWSPGSVNQPQHF
V: TRBV29-1; J: TRBJ1-2; CDR3: CSVEGRQGPNYGYTF
V: TRBV9; J: TRBJ2-2; CDR3: CASWGVAGVITGELFF
V: TRBV20-1; J: TRBJ2-1; CDR3: CSDLAGGTYYNEQFF
V: TRBV18; J: TRBJ1-5; CDR3: CASSPDRGSNQPQHF
V: TRBV5-1; J: TRBJ2-5; CDR3: CASSLGLTGTSTGETQYF
V: TRBV20-1; J: TRBJ2-7; CDR3: CSAPGNSYEQYF
V: TRBV7-2; J: TRBJ2-1; CDR3: CASSVGTTYNEQFF
V: TRBV12-3/TRBV12-4; J: TRBJ2-5; CDR3: CASSLRPAAETQYF
V: TRBV20-1; J: TRBJ2-3; CDR3: CSARDSTRGGDTQYF
V: TRBV15; J: TRBJ2-3; CDR3: CATSRVQTDTQYF
V: TRBV25-1; J: TRBJ1-4; CDR3: CASSEWEGGREKLFF
V: TRBV20-1; J: TRBJ2-1; CDR3: CSARTRLAGGPRYDEQFF
V: TRBV11-1; J: TRBJ1-1; CDR3: CASSSRGTGGIGDTEAFF
V: TRBV6-1; J: TRBJ2-3; CDR3: CASNKQGSTDTQYF
V: TRBV2; J: TRBJ2-1; CDR3: CASRRQGTYNEQFF
V: TRBV12-3/TRBV12-4; J: TRBJ2-3; CDR3: CASSFNRGLDGDTQYF
V: TRBV7-2; J: TRBJ2-1; CDR3: CASSTVGGRQFF
V: TRBV4-2; J: TRBJ2-3; CDR3: CASSQDMGDTQYF
V: TRBV5-1; J: TRBJ2-4; CDR3: CASSPLGWGAINIQYF
V: TRBV7-9; J: TRBJ1-4; CDR3: CASSFGTEKLFF
V: TRBV18; J: TRBJ2-5; CDR3: CASSPASSGETQYF